This T cell receptor (beta chain) was recorded in a study of human thymus T cells. TCRdb keeps only in-frame clones here, not all; method: immunoSEQ multiplex PCR. Among about 60,000 clones listed, 94% were seen once. With V trimmed by 2 bases and J by 4 bases, 0 bases remained unmatched. This CDR3 is built from 14 residues. Germline lookup yields CDR1 MGHDK and CDR2 SYGVNS. Donors were healthy Finnish infants having corrective surgery for congenital heart defects. The source material was blood. The TCR originated in a boy younger than two with a congenital heart defect but otherwise immunologically healthy. The chain has TRBV25-1 and TRBJ2-3; 10 nucleotides match TRBD2. The CDR3 protein is CASSELAGADTQYF. The CDR3 region has the DNA TGTGCCAGCAGTGAACTAGCGGGGGCAGATACGCAGTATTTT.